The 8 T cell receptor beta chains in this list originate from one sample, sequenced in a study of CD8+CD57+ T cells in acquired aplastic anemia (dated by TCRdb to about 2018). Expansion of CD8+CD57+ cells had been shown by flow cytometry in the patients chosen for sequencing. For sequencing, an Illumina HiSeq 2000 was employed. Genomic DNA was used as template for profiling of TCR beta VDJ combinations and CDR3 sequences. TCRdb reran the public reads through fastp at Q25 and MiXCR, keeping productive beta chains. Identical CDR3 protein sequences are pooled into one entry, listed with their most common genes and DNA. The sample table shows about 470,000 distinct CDR3 sequences, and 25% to 40% are seen once. The ten biggest clones cover about 0.8% of the sample. The material sequenced was sorted CD4+, CD8+, or CD8+CD57+ T cells (not recorded which) from PBMCs. These receptors were collected from a human donor with aplastic anemia.

The chain joins TRBV25-1 to TRBJ2-1; D is tentatively TRBD1 or TRBD2 (5 bases each). Germline CDR1 MGHDK, CDR2 SYGVNS. The CDR3 is 16 residues long. V dropped 5 bases and J dropped 0 bases, with 14 bases sitting between them. CDR3 region: CASSSPGPPSYNEQFF. The CDR3 DNA sequence: TGTGCCAGCAGTTCCCCGGGACCGCCCTCCTACAATGAGCAGTTCTTC.

This clonotype has a handful of counts. CDR3 in DNA: TGTGCCTGGAGCCCTTGGACTAGCGGGAGGGCCGTACGATACGAGCAGTACTTC. Translation: CAWSPWTSGRAVRYEQYF. The V gene is TRBV30, the J gene TRBJ2-7; 15 bases match TRBD2. The CDR3 consists of 18 residues. Germline V CDR1 and CDR2: GTSNPN, SVGIG (reference sequence). Trimming took 3 bases from V and 4 from J; bases not matched to a gene: 13.

Only a few counts were recorded for this clonotype. The chain employs TRBV12-3 or TRBV12-4 and TRBJ1-2, with 7 positions matching TRBD1. Germline trimming cut 6 bases from V and 1 base from J; bases unmatched to any gene: 8. The CDR3 is made up of 15 amino acids. The CDR3 region is CASRRQGHINYGYTF. The DNA of the CDR3 is TGTGCCAGCAGGAGACAGGGCCACATTAACTATGGCTACACCTTC.

This clonotype was counted between two and nine times. The rearrangement links TRBV11-2 to TRBJ1-1, with no clear D. V was cut by 8 bases and J by 5 bases, with 12 bases left in between. CDR1 is SGHAT, CDR2 FQNNGV, per germline. This CDR3 has 12 residues. CDR3 DNA: TGTGCCAGCTCTTCTGAGGGAACTGAAGCTTTCTTT. Its protein is CASSSEGTEAFF.

This clonotype was counted only a few times. The CDR3 nucleotides are TGTGCCAGCAGCTTCGCGAGGAGCGGGAGGGTCGAGGAGACCCAGTACTTC. Its translation: CASSFARSGRVEETQYF. The chain links TRBV11-1 to TRBJ2-5; TRBD2 aligns across 10 bases. J gave up 5 bases and V 3 bases, and 12 bases lay outside the gene matches. This CDR3 contains 17 residues. In germline, CDR1 is SGHAT, CDR2 FQDESV (reference sequence).

This clonotype showed up just a few times. This rearrangement joins TRBV9 to TRBJ2-1; 8 nucleotides line up with TRBD1. The germline gives CDR1 SGDLS, CDR2 YYNGEE. The J segment lost 2 bases and the V segment lost 0 bases, leaving 4 bases of the junction unmatched. The CDR3 has 16 amino acids. CDR3 nucleotides: TGTGCCAGCAGCGTAGGGGGGACAGGTACCTACAATGAGCAGTTCTTC. Its protein product is CASSVGGTGTYNEQFF.

The chain is built from TRBV7-3 and TRBJ2-1, with 13 positions matching TRBD2. CDR3 length: 15 amino acids. V trimming: 5 bases; J trimming: 6 bases; junction bases outside the gene matches: 4. Germline loops: CDR1 SGHTA, CDR2 FQGTGA. The CDR3 region is CASSPGLAGANEQFF. The CDR3 bases are TGTGCCAGCAGCCCAGGACTAGCGGGAGCCAATGAGCAGTTCTTC.

The chain employs TRBV10-2 and TRBJ1-2; 8 nucleotides line up with TRBD1. The CDR3 loop spans 14 amino acids. Germline loops: CDR1 WSHSY, CDR2 SAAADI. Unmatched junction bases numbered 7, after V lost 6 bases and J lost 4 bases. The CDR3, as DNA: TGCGCCAGCAGAGAAGGACAGGGAGCCTATGGCTACACCTTC. This encodes CASREGQGAYGYTF.